The source of this T cell receptor (beta chain) is a study of blood T cell repertoires in COVID-19. CDR3 length: 15 residues. V lost 5 bases, J lost 1 base, and 11 bases lay in between. Germline loops: CDR1 SEHNR, CDR2 FQNEAQ (reference sequence). In the original processing: Amplified reference gene primers provided the basis for estimating nucleated cell counts. Only in-frame clones appear in the TCRdb table, and some are missing; sequencing was by immunoSEQ multiplex PCR. V and J calls plus clone size are reproduced from that table; the DNA served to infer D and trimming. The data hold some 300,000 clones, with roughly nine tenths observed a single time.

The sequence derives from a woman in her fifties or sixties who had been exposed to COVID-19. Sequenced sample: PBMCs or T cells enriched from blood (not recorded which). The gene calls are TRBV7-9 and TRBJ1-4, with no clear D. The CDR3 loop reads CASSPREVTNEKLFF. The CDR3 nucleotides are TGTGCCAGCAGCCCCCGGGAGGTAACTAATGAAAAACTGTTTTTT.